The 18 T cell receptor beta chains presented below share a single source sample, sequenced in a study of human T cells and chemical hapten exposure. Indicated time point: pre-sensitization, week 0. Stated treatment: therapeutic diphenylcyclopropenone sensitization with weekly scalp DPC. TCRdb re-derived calls from the RACE reads in MiXCR, one entry per CDR3 protein. The sample shows 90,000 or so distinct CDR3 sequences, around 8.8% of them seen only once. This material consisted of whole blood, taken in connection with sensitization to the hapten diphenylcyclopropenone (DPC). The source of these receptors is a man aged 40-50 years with alopecia areata. Some clones in this sample may be carry-over from other donors' samples.

The chain employs TRBV7-2 and TRBJ1-2; D is possibly TRBD1 (5 bases). Deletions cut 1 base from V and 2 bases from J, with 17 bases between. This CDR3 contains 17 residues. Germline assignment: CDR1 SGHTA and CDR2 FQGNSA. CDR3 DNA: TGTGCCAGCAGCTTAGTTACCCGGACATTGAGCAACTATGGCTACACCTTC. This encodes CASSLVTRTLSNYGYTF.

To note about this clonotype: A much larger clone lies a single base off, so this may be a read error. The CDR3 loop is CVSSGTSGKTDTQYF. In DNA form, the CDR3 reads TGCGTCAGCAGCGGGACTAGCGGGAAGACAGATACGCAGTATTTT. The J gene is TRBJ2-3, the V gene TRBV5-1, with 13 bases aligning to TRBD2. CDR3 length: 15 amino acids. CDR1 and CDR2 (germline): SGHRS, YFSETQ.

This clonotype appeared many times. The chain has TRBV28 and TRBJ1-3, with D maybe TRBD1 (6 bases). Germline CDR1 is MDHEN and CDR2 is SYDVKM. CDR3 length equals 15 residues. Between the trimmed V and J ends, which lost 6 bases and 0 bases, there was a span of 12 bases. CDR3 in DNA: TGTGCCAGCAGAGGACAGACCCGCTCTGGAAACACCATATATTTT. Its translation: CASRGQTRSGNTIYF.

This clonotype occurred many times. The gene calls are TRBV6-1 and TRBJ2-3; 8 bases are a match to TRBD2. CDR1 MNHNS and CDR2 SASEGT come from the germline V gene. V was clipped by 3 bases and J by 4 bases; unmatched bases: 6. The CDR3 sequence is 15 residues long. CDR3 sequence (DNA): TGTGCCAGCAGTGAGCAAGCGGGAGCGGCAGATACGCAGTATTTT. Amino acid sequence: CASSEQAGAADTQYF.

J is TRBJ1-5 and V is TRBV5-1; the D is unclear. The V and J ends lost 2 bases and 1 base respectively, with 4 bases between them. The CDR3 sequence is 13 residues long. Germline CDR1 reads SGHRS; CDR2 reads YFSETQ. The CDR3 region has the DNA TGCGCCAGCAGCTTCGAAAGCAATCAGCCCCAGCATTTT. Protein: CASSFESNQPQHF.

This clonotype has ten or more counts. The chain couples TRBV28 to TRBJ1-2; the D gene is possibly TRBD1 (6 bases). Germline loops: CDR1 MDHEN, CDR2 SYDVKM. Deletions cut 6 bases from V and 4 bases from J, with 15 bases between. The CDR3 contains 14 residues. The CDR3 sequence: CASSLDSGGYGYTF. The CDR3 coding sequence is TGTGCCAGCAGCCTGGACAGTGGCGGCTATGGCTACACCTTC.

For this clonotype: Compared with germline, one end of the junction differs, possibly owing to a read error. The CDR3, as DNA: TGCAGTGTTTTGACTAGCGGGAGCGGGGTATTAGCACAGAATTTT. The encoded protein is CSVLTSGSGVLAQNF. The chain uses TRBV20-1 and TRBJ2-3, with 12 bases matching TRBD2. This CDR3 is 15 amino acids long. Per germline, CDR1 DFQATT and CDR2 SNEGSKA (reference sequence).

This clonotype was seen repeatedly, ten times or more. The J gene is TRBJ2-5, the V gene TRBV28; D not certain. Trimming left V 6 bases short and J 7 bases short, with 9 bases between. The CDR3 length is 11 residues. Per the germline V gene, CDR1 is MDHEN and CDR2 is SYDVKM. The CDR3 DNA reads as TGTGCCAGCAGCCATGGTCCGACCCAGTACTTC. Translation: CASSHGPTQYF.

This clonotype has a count of ten or more. V usage is TRBV10-3 and J usage is TRBJ2-3; no clear D gene. Trimming removed 3 bases at V and 6 bases at J, with 4 bases between. The germline V gene has CDR1 ENHRY and CDR2 SYGVKD. The CDR3 runs to 11 residues. The CDR3 DNA sequence: TGTGCCATCAGTGAAGCGGATACGCAGTATTTT. As protein: CAISEADTQYF.

This clonotype has only a few counts. The CDR3 DNA reads as TGCAGCGTTGATGGCCGGGGGGACTGGATTAACAATGAGCAGTTCTTC. This translates into CSVDGRGDWINNEQFF. The chain carries TRBV29-1 and TRBJ2-1; 7 bases align to TRBD2. Germline values: CDR1 SQVTM, CDR2 ANQGSEA. The CDR3 has 16 residues. After removal of 3 bases from V and 5 bases from J, the junction contained 13 bases not matched to a gene.

The V gene is TRBV30, the J gene TRBJ2-3, with 10 bases fitting TRBD2. The germline V gene encodes CDR1 GTSNPN and CDR2 SVGIG (reference sequence). The CDR3 loop spans 16 amino acids. V was clipped by 5 bases and J by 4 bases; unmatched bases: 12. The chain's CDR3 is CAWGLAGVVAADTQYF. CDR3 nucleotides: TGTGCCTGGGGGCTAGCGGGAGTGGTTGCAGCAGATACGCAGTATTTT.

This clonotype has only a few counts. The chain recombines TRBV6-1 with TRBJ2-3, with 7 positions matching TRBD2. The germline V gene encodes CDR1 MNHNS and CDR2 SASEGT. J was trimmed by 6 bases and V by 6 bases; bases with no gene match: 12. CDR3 length: 15 amino acids. In DNA, the CDR3 is TGTGCCAGCAGCTGGGGACGGGAGGATTGGGATACGCAGTATTTT. Encoded protein: CASSWGREDWDTQYF.

This clonotype was seen a few times. CDR3 residues: CASSVGGRANTEAFF. The DNA of the CDR3 is TGTGCCAGCAGCGTAGGCGGCAGGGCGAACACTGAAGCTTTCTTT. The rearrangement links TRBV9 to TRBJ1-1, with D perhaps matching TRBD1 (5 bases). Germline CDR1 SGDLS, CDR2 YYNGEE. V dropped 0 bases and J dropped 1 base, with 10 bases sitting between them. This CDR3 has 15 amino acids.

This clonotype was observed many times. The chain links TRBV4-1 to TRBJ2-2; 9 nucleotides line up with TRBD1. The J segment lost 8 bases and the V segment lost 2 bases, leaving 3 bases of the junction unmatched. From germline, CDR1 is MGHRA and CDR2 YSYEKL. The CDR3 totals 14 residues. This CDR3 reads CASSQQDRGGELFF. The DNA of the CDR3 is TGCGCCAGCAGCCAACAAGACAGGGGGGGGGAGCTGTTTTTT.

This clonotype was detected a few times. V gene TRBV5-6 combines with J gene TRBJ2-5, with TRBD1 matching 11 bases. The CDR3 is made up of 13 amino acids. CDR1 is SGHDT, CDR2 YYEEEE, per germline. J lost 9 bases, V lost 4 bases, and 5 bases had no gene match. This CDR3 reads CASSRPGQGAQYF. CDR3 DNA: TGTGCCAGCAGCCGCCCGGGACAGGGGGCCCAGTACTTC.

V and J are TRBV6-5 and TRBJ1-2, with D hard to call. Trimming took 0 bases from V and 8 from J, leaving 16 bases between them. CDR1 and CDR2 (germline): MNHEY, SVGAGI. The CDR3 consists of 15 residues. The CDR3 DNA is TGTGCCAGCAGTTACTCGATCCTGCCTGATACCGGCTACACCTTC. This sequence encodes CASSYSILPDTGYTF.

This clonotype was counted at least ten times. The rearrangement uses TRBV7-2 and TRBJ2-4, with 12 bases matching TRBD1. V lost 2 bases to trimming and J lost 1 base; unmatched junction nucleotides: 9. Looked up from germline, CDR1 is SGHTA and CDR2 is FQGNSA. CDR3 length: 19 residues. CDR3 residues: CASSLSQPGQGAAKNIQYF. CDR3 sequence (DNA): TGTGCCAGCAGCTTATCACAACCGGGACAGGGGGCTGCCAAAAACATTCAGTACTTC.

This clonotype was picked up many times. This rearrangement joins TRBV28 to TRBJ2-7, with 10 bases lining up with TRBD1. The CDR3 has 13 amino acids. The V gene end was trimmed by 6 bases and the J gene end by 5 bases; junction bases not matched to a gene: 4. Germline CDR1 reads MDHEN; CDR2 reads SYDVKM. In DNA, the CDR3 is TGTGCCAGCAGGCCGGGACAGGGGAACGAGCAGTACTTC. Protein: CASRPGQGNEQYF.